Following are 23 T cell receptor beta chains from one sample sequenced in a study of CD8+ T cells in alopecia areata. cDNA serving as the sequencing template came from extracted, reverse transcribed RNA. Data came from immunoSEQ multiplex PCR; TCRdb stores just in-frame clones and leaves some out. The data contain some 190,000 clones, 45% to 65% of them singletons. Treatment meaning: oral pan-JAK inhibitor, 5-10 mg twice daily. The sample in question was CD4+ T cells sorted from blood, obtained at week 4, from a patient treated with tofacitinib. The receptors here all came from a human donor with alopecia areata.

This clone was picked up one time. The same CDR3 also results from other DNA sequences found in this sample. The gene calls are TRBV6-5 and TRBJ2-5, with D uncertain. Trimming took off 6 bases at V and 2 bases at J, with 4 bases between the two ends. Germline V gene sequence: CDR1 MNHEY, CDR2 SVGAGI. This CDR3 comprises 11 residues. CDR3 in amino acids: CASRRQETQYF. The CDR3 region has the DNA TGTGCCAGCAGACGACAAGAGACCCAGTACTTC.

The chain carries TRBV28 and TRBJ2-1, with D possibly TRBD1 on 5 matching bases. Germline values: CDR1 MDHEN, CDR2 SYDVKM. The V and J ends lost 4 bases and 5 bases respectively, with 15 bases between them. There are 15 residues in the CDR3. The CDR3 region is CASSSLQDPNNEQFF. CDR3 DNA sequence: TGTGCCAGCAGTTCCCTACAGGACCCAAACAATGAGCAGTTCTTC.

The CDR3 here is CASRAGGETQYF. For the CDR3, the DNA is TGTGCCAGCAGGGCCGGGGGGGAGACCCAGTACTTC. V and J are TRBV25-1 and TRBJ2-5, with 7 positions matching TRBD2. Per germline, CDR1 MGHDK and CDR2 SYGVNS. The V gene end was trimmed by 6 bases and the J gene end by 5 bases; junction bases not matched to a gene: 3. The CDR3 is made up of 12 amino acids.

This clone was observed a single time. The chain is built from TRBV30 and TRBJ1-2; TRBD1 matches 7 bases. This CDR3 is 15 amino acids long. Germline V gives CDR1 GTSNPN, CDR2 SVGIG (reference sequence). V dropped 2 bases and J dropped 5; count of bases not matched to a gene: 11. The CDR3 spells CAWSMKGARGYGYTF. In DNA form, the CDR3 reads TGTGCCTGGAGTATGAAGGGGGCGCGAGGTTATGGCTACACCTTC.

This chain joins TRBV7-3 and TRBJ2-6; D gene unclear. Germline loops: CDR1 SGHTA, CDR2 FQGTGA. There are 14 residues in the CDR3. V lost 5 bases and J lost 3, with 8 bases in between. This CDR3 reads CASSPRSGANVLTF. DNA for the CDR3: TGTGCCAGCAGCCCCCGTAGTGGGGCCAACGTCCTGACTTTC.

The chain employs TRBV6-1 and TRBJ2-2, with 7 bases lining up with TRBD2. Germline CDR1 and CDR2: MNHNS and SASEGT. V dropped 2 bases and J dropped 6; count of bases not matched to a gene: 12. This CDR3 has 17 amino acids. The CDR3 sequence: CASSETLGPGRSGELFF. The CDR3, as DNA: TGTGCCAGCAGTGAAACCCTCGGACCCGGGAGGTCCGGGGAGCTGTTTTTT.

The CDR3 sequence: CASSLVGRGTYEQYF. The CDR3 DNA reads TGTGCCAGCAGTTTAGTAGGGAGGGGGACCTACGAGCAGTACTTC. The chain couples TRBV28 to TRBJ2-7; tentative D call: TRBD2 (7 bases). The V gene's germline CDR1 is MDHEN and CDR2 SYDVKM. The ends were cut back, 2 bases at V and 2 bases at J, with 13 bases in the middle. CDR3 length: 15 amino acids.

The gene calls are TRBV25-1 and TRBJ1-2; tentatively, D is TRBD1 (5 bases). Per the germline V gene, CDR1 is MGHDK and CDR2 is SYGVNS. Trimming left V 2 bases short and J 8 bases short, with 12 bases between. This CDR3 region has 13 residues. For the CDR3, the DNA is TGTGCCAGCAGTGAAGAAGAGGGGCCCGGCTACACCTTC. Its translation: CASSEEEGPGYTF.

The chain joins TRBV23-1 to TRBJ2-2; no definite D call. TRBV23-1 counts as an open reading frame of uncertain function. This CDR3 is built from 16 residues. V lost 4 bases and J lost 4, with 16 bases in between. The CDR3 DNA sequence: TGCGCCAGCAGTCTCGCCATTCCGCCCGTCACCGGGGAGCTGTTTTTT. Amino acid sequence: CASSLAIPPVTGELFF.

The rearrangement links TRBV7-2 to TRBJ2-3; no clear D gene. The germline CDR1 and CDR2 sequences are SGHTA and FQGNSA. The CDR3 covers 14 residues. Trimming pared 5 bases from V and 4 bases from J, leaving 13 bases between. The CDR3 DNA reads TGTGCCAGCAGCCTCCGATGGCGATCAGATACGCAGTATTTT. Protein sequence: CASSLRWRSDTQYF.

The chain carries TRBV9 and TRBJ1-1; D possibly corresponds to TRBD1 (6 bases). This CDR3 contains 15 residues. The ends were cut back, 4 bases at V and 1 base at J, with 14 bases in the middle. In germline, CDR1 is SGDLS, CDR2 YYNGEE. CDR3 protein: CASSLTGHPNTEAFF. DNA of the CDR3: TGTGCCAGCAGCCTAACGGGACATCCGAACACTGAAGCTTTCTTT.

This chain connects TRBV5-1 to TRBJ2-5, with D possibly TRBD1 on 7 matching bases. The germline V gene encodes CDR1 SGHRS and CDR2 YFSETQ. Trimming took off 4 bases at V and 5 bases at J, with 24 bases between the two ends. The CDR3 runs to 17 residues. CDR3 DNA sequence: TGCGCCAGCAGCCCCAGGGCCCTGACAGGGAGGATTGAGACCCAGTACTTC. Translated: CASSPRALTGRIETQYF.

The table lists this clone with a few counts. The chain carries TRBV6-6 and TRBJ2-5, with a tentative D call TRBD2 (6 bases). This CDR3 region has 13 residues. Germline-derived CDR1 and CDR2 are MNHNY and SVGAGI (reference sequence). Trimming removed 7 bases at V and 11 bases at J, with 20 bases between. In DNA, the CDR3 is TGTGCCAGCACCCGAAATGGAGGGGATGAGCAGTACTTC. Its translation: CASTRNGGDEQYF.

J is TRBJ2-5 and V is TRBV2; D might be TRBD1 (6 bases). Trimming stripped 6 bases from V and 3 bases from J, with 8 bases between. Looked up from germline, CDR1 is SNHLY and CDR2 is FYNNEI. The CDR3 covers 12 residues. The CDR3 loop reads CASSGQKETQYF. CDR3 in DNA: TGTGCCAGCAGCGGACAGAAAGAGACCCAGTACTTC.

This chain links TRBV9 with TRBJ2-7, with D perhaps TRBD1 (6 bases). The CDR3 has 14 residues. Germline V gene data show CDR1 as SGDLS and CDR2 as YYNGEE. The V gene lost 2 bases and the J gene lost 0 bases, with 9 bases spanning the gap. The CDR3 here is CASSVRDNSYEQYF. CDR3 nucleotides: TGTGCCAGCAGCGTCCGGGACAACTCCTACGAGCAGTACTTC.

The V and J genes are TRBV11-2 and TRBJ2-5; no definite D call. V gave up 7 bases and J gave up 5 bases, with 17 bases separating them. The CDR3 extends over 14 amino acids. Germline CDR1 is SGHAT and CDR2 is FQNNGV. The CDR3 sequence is CASIHSQVGETQYF. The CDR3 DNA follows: TGTGCCAGCATTCACAGCCAGGTGGGGGAGACCCAGTACTTC.

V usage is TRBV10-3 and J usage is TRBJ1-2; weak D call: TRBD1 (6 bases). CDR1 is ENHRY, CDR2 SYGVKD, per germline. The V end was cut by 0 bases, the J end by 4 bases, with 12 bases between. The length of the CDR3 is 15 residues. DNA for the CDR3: TGTGCCATCAGTGAGTCGAAGGCAGGGGCCTATGGCTACACCTTC. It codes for CAISESKAGAYGYTF.

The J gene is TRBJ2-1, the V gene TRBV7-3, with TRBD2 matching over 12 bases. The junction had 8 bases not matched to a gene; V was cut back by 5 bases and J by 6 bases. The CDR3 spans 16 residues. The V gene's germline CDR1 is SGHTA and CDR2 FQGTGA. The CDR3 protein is CASSPTTSGSINEQFF. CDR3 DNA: TGTGCCAGCAGCCCGACGACTAGCGGGAGTATCAATGAGCAGTTCTTC.

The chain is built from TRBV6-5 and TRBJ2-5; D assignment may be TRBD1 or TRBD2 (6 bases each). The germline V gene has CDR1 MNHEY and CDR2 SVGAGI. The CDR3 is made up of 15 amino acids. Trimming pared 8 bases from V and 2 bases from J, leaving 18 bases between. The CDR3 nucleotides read TGTGCCAGCCACAGAGGGGGGAGGTCACAAGAGACCCAGTACTTC. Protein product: CASHRGGRSQETQYF.

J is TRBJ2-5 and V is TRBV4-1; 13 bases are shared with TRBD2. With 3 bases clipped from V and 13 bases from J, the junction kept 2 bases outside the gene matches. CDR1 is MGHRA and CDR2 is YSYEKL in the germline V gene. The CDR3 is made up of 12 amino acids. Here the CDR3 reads CASSQGLAGPYF. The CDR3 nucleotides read TGCGCCAGCAGCCAGGGACTAGCGGGACCGTACTTC.

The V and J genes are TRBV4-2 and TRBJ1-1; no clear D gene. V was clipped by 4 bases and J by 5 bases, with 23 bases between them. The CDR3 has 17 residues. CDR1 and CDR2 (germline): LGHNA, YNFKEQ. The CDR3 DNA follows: TGTGCCAGCAGCCCATTGCGGTCTGCGGAGGGTGGAACTGAAGCTTTCTTT. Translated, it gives CASSPLRSAEGGTEAFF.

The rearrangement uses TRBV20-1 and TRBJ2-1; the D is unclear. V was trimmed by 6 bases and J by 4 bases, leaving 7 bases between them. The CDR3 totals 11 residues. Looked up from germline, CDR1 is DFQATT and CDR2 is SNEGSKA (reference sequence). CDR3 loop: CSAQKYNEQFF. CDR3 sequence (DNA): TGCAGTGCCCAGAAATACAATGAGCAGTTCTTC.

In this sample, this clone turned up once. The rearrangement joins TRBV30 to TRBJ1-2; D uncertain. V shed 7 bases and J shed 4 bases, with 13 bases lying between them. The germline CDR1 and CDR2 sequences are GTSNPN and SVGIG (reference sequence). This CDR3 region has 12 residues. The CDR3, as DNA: TGTGCCTACAATCTGGGGTTCTATGGCTACACCTTC. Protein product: CAYNLGFYGYTF. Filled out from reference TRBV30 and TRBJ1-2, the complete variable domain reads SQTIHQWPATLVQPVGSPLSLECTVEGTSNPNLYWYRQAAGRGLQLLFYSVGIGQISSEVPQNLSASRPQDRQFILSSKKLLLSDSGFYLCAYNLGFYGYTFGSGTRLTVV.